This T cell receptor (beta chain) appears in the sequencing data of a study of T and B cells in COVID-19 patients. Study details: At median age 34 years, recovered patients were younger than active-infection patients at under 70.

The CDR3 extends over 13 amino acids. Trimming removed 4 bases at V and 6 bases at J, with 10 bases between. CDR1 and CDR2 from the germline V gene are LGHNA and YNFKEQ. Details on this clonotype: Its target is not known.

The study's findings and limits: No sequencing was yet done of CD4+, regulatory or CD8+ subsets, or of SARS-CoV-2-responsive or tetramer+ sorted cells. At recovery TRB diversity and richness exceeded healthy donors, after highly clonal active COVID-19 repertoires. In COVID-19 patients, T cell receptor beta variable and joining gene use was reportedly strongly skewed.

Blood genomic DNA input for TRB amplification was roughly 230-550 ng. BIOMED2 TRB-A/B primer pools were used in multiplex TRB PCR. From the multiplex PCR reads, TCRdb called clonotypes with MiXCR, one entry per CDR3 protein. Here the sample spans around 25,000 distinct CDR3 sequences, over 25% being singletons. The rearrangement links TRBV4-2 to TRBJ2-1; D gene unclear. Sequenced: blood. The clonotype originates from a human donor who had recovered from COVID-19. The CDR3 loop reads CASSPKSSNEQFF. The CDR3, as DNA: TGTGCCAGCAGCCCAAAGTCAAGCAATGAGCAGTTCTTC.